This T cell receptor (beta chain) came from a study of T cells in Graves' hyperthyroidism and ophthalmopathy. TCR beta CDR3 regions were amplified from RNA transcripts. The TCR CDR3 first-round RT-PCR relied on the HTBI primer set. Each CDR3 protein is one row after TCRdb ran MiXCR on the multiplex PCR reads. The sample holds hundreds of thousands of distinct CDR3 sequences, approximately 15% seen once. The sample holds many counts of this clonotype. The V gene's germline CDR1 is LNHDA and CDR2 SQIVND (reference sequence). CDR3 length equals 11 residues. Trimming pared 2 bases from V and 7 bases from J, leaving 5 bases between.

The rearrangement joins TRBV19 to TRBJ2-5; D unclear. Sequences were obtained from blood. The TCR originated in a woman in her forties with Graves' ophthalmopathy. The CDR3, as DNA: TGTGCCAGTAGTATATCTGGGACCCAGTACTTC. Its protein product is CASSISGTQYF. Variable domain in full (rest from reference TRBV19 and TRBJ2-5): DGGITQSPKYLFRKEGQNVTLSCEQNLNHDAMYWYRQDPGQGLRLIYYSQIVNDFQKGDIAEGYSVSREKKESFPLTVTSAQKNPTAFYLCASSISGTQYFGPGTRLLVL.